This T cell receptor beta chain was identified during a study of a mutant IDH1 vaccine in newly diagnosed glioma. V lost 2 bases and J lost 8; bases outside the gene matches: 9. Looked up from germline, CDR1 is SGHNT and CDR2 is YYREEE (reference sequence). This CDR3 region has 15 residues. Specified time point: week 23, last vaccination. Vaccination used 300 ug of mutant IDH1 20-mer peptide per dose, with topical imiquimod. Profiled with immunoSEQ multiplex PCR; TCRdb holds only in-frame clones, not every one. The table includes 25,000 to 30,000 clones, roughly 80% detected once. Comment on this clone: Its specificity is unknown.

The source was PBMCs, collected from a glioma patient whose treatment included an IDH1 peptide vaccine. The receptor comes from a woman in her thirties with glioma. The J gene is TRBJ1-2, the V gene TRBV5-4, with 10 bases matching TRBD1. The CDR3 DNA follows: TGTGCCAGCAGCTTCGGACAGGGGGTCGCGACAGGCTACACCTTC. Protein sequence: CASSFGQGVATGYTF.